These T cell receptor beta chains were read from a single sample in a study of cytomegalovirus exposure and HLA in healthy donors. TCRdb keeps only in-frame clones here, not all; method: immunoSEQ multiplex PCR. The sample contains approximately 110,000 clones, more than 65% of which appear only once. The sample consisted of PBMCs. The source of these receptors is a woman in her twenties or thirties in good health and CMV-seronegative. The CDR3 runs from the conserved cysteine through the conserved F or W. The D gene is left open where the match is weak. Only part of the rows carry a size: once, few, many, or a class if the clone is expanded.

v_call | d_call | clone_size | cdr3_aa
TRBV6-6 | . | . | CASRPPEGFAANVLTF
TRBV15 | . | . | CATSREFLSNEQFF
TRBV10-2 | . | . | CASSELGGISYEQYF
TRBV19 | . | few | CASRIEGGEGTLNTEAFF
TRBV5-4 | . | few | CASKTRGGVYGYTF
TRBV2 | TRBD1 | . | CASTEQGLDYGYTF
TRBV6-5 | . | . | CASRVGSNQPQHF
TRBV19 | . | . | CASSHFGQGRDQPQHF
TRBV5-4 | . | . | CASSLVGGSSTDTQYF
TRBV29-1 | TRBD1 | . | CSVTVLSGGAFF
TRBV18 | . | . | CASSPGAPDTEAFF
TRBV13 | . | once | CASSSEGGGVSYGYTF
TRBV6-5 | . | . | CASSYLETGELFF
TRBV5-1 | . | . | CASSPFGYRTEAFF
TRBV30 | . | . | CAWTGEGNEKLFF
TRBV5-1 | . | . | CASSLPQYSTDTQYF
TRBV27 | . | . | CASSLTPGQYSYNEQFF
TRBV18 | TRBD1 | few | CASSPPKGAFGNTIYF
TRBV6-1 | . | . | CASSEALAGAGPLHF
TRBV6-5 | . | . | CASSYVGSRETQYF
TRBV27 | . | . | CASSFHSRGNEQFF
TRBV6-6 | . | few | CASSFHREGQPQHF
TRBV7-7 | TRBD1 | once | CASSTGQGASGETQYF
TRBV7-6 | . | . | CASSISDRSSYEQYF
TRBV7-9 | . | . | CASSTGLDTEAFF
TRBV30 | . | . | CAGGGRDYEQYF
TRBV21-1 | . | . | CASSQNPGLSLGEQFF
TRBV19 | TRBD2 | . | CASSTASGRAADTQYF
TRBV30 | . | . | CAWNSGVWPQHF
TRBV28 | TRBD1 | once | CASRPGTGAGNTIYF
TRBV6-5 | . | . | CASSYIGTREAFF
TRBV2 | . | . | CASSEARVLNQPQHF
TRBV2 | . | . | CASSDADSQYF
TRBV18 | TRBD1 | . | CASSPKGTGGRYSNQPQHF
TRBV7-9 | . | . | CAGGTVHSGANVLTF
TRBV12-5 | . | few | CASGRQQYGYTF
TRBV4-3 | . | . | CASSRTWGASSYNEQFF
TRBV4-2 | . | . | CASSQDTLGAGEAFF
TRBV4-3 | TRBD2 | . | CASSQDSQRGGASEQFF
TRBV5-6 | . | . | CASSLQGHPKPLHF
TRBV6-6 | TRBD1 | . | CASRKYTNGQGGGYTF
TRBV15 | TRBD1 | few | CATSRSGGRGDRGSYGYTF
TRBV6-1 | TRBD2 | . | CASSESPGGSYEQYF
TRBV29-1 | TRBD1 | . | CSVGDSGYEQYF
TRBV2 | TRBD1 | few | CASKYRGTGELFF
TRBV5-1 | . | . | CASSSHGGQLSYEQYF